This T cell receptor (beta chain) was identified in a study of neoadjuvant anti-PD-1 for oral cavity cancer. Study-wide background: Around day 43, patients without progression received a fourth nivolumab dose before surgery.

Germline V gives CDR1 LNHNV, CDR2 YYDKDF (reference sequence). The V gene end was trimmed by 1 base and the J gene end by 3 bases; junction bases not matched to a gene: 3. The CDR3 extends over 15 amino acids. Time point described: after neoadjuvant nivolumab, at surgical resection. These oral cavity squamous cell carcinomas were HPV-negative and locally advanced. The repertoire was sequenced with immunoSEQ multiplex PCR; TCRdb's copy has only in-frame clones and lacks some. Here the sample spans about 8,100 clones, 62% being singletons. This sequence was found in a person between 35 and 79 years old with oral cavity squamous cell carcinoma. V gene TRBV15 combines with J gene TRBJ1-5; 7 positions match TRBD1. The material was PBMCs, obtained after nivolumab (anti-PD-1) treatment. CDR3 sequence reads: CATSRGTGPNQPQHF. In DNA, the CDR3 is TGTGCCACCAGCAGAGGGACAGGTCCCAATCAGCCCCAGCATTTT.